This T cell receptor beta chain was found in a study of blood T cell repertoires in COVID-19. Looking at the study overall: Samples came from the United States, Italy and Spain, spanning acute and convalescent COVID-19. The analysed material was cDNA or gDNA that came from T cells, B-cell-depleted T cells, or PBMCs.

Source study methods: Scientists estimated how many nucleated cells there were by amplifying reference gene primers. Here immunoSEQ multiplex PCR was the method, and the copy in TCRdb shows in-frame clones only, minus some. V, J and clone size are taken as reported in that table, and D and trimming were inferred from the DNA itself. The sample holds more than 85,000 clones, roughly four fifths seen once. The CDR3 runs 14 residues. The V gene lost 8 bases and the J gene lost 5 bases, with 16 bases spanning the gap. Germline V gene lookup returns CDR1 MNHEY and CDR2 SMNVEV (reference sequence). The chain couples TRBV27 to TRBJ1-5; tentatively, D is TRBD1 (6 bases). This receptor was identified in a woman aged 60-70 years with acute or convalescent COVID-19. Sequenced material: peripheral blood. The CDR3 loop reads CASGVGGAYQPQHF. The CDR3 DNA is TGTGCCAGCGGGGTGGGGGGGGCTTATCAGCCCCAGCATTTT.